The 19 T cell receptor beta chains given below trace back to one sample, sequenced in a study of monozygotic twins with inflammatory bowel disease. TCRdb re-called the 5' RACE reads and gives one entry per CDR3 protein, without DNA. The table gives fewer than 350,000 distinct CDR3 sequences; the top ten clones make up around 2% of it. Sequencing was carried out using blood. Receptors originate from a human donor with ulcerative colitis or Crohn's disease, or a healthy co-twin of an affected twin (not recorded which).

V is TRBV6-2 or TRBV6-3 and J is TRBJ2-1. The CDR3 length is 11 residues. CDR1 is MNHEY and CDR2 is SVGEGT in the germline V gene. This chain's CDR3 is CASSVHNEQFF.

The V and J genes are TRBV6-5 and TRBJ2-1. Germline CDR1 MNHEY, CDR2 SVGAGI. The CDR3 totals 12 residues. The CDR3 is CASSQTLPFRFF.

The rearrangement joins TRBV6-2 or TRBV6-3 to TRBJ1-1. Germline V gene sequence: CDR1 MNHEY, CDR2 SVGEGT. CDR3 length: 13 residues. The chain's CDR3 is CASSYEGNTEAFF.

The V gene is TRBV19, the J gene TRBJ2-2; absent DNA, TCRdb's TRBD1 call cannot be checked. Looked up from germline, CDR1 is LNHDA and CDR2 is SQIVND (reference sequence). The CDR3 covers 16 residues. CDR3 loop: CASSHHRGQSTGELFF.

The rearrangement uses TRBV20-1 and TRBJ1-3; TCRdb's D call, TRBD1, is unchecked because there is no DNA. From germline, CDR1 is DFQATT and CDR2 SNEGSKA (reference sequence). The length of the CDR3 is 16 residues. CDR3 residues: CSASPPNRGFGNTIYF.

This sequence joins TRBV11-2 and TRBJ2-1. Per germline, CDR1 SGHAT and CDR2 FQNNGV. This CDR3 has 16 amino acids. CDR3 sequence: CASSLLPSGRYNEQFF.

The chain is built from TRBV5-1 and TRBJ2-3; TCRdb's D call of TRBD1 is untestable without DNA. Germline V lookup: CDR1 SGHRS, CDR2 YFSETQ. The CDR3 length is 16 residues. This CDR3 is CASSPGGGGRADTQYF.

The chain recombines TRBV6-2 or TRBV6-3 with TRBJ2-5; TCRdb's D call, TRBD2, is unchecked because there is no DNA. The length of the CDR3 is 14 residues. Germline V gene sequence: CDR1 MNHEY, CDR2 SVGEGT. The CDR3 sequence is CASSYRDLEETQYF.

The CDR3: CASSFGPQGDGGFGQETQYF. The chain combines TRBV12-3 or TRBV12-4 with TRBJ2-5; TCRdb indicates TRBD1, and absent DNA this call remains unverified. The CDR3 has 20 residues.

CDR3 sequence reads: CATSRDLTGQVQHF. This sequence joins TRBV15 and TRBJ1-5; TCRdb names TRBD1, which stays unverified in the absence of DNA. The length of the CDR3 is 14 residues. CDR1 is LNHNV and CDR2 is YYDKDF in the germline V gene (reference sequence).

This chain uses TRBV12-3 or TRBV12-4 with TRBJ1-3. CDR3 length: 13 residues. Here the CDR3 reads CASSFTGGNTIYF.

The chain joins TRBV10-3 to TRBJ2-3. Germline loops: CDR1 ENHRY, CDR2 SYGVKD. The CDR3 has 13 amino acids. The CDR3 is CATKSSTKDTQYF.

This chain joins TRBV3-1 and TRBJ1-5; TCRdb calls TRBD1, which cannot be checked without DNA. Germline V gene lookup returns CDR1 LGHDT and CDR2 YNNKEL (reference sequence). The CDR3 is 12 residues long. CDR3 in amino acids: CASSLGQGAQHF.

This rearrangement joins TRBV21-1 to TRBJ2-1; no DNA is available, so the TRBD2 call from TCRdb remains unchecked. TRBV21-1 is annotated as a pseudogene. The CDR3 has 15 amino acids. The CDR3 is CASSKGHPRDNEQFF.

The CDR3 spells CASSVLPPWSGNTGELFF. V and J are TRBV12-3 or TRBV12-4 and TRBJ2-2; with no DNA, the TCRdb D assignment of TRBD2 cannot be verified. The CDR3 spans 18 residues.

CDR3 sequence reads: CASSYLAGAHSYEQYF. This chain connects TRBV5-1 to TRBJ2-7; as DNA is missing, the TRBD2 call by TCRdb cannot be tested. Per germline, CDR1 SGHRS and CDR2 YFSETQ. The CDR3 covers 16 residues.

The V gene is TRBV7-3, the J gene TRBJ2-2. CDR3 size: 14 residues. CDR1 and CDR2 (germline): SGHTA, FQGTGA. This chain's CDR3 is CASSLLSATGELFF.

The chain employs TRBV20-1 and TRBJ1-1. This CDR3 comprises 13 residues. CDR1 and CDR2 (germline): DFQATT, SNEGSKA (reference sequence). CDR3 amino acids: CSARRTVNTEAFF.

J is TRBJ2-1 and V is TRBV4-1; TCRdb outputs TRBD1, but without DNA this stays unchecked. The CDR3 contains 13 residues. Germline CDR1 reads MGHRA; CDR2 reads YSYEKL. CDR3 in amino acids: CASSQLGVWGEFF.